Presented here are 10 T cell receptor beta chains from one specimen sequenced in a study of T cell responses to AZD1222 COVID-19 vaccine. Generated by immunoSEQ multiplex PCR, the TCRdb table keeps only in-frame clones and is missing some. The table records about 110,000 clones, 80% to 85% of them present only once. The sample in question was peripheral blood, obtained on day 0 of AZD1222 vaccination. Every receptor here comes from an adult in good health.

There are a few counts of this clone. This chain joins TRBV18 and TRBJ2-2; D is possibly TRBD1 (5 bases). With 6 bases removed from V and 0 bases from J, the gap between germline ends came to 11 bases. The CDR3 is 15 residues long. CDR1 and CDR2 (germline): KGHSH, LQKENI. CDR3 loop: CASSPGHANTGELFF. CDR3 DNA: TGTGCCAGCTCGCCCGGACACGCGAACACCGGGGAGCTGTTTTTT.

This rearrangement joins TRBV9 to TRBJ2-7, with 8 nucleotides matching TRBD2. V trimming: 4 bases; J trimming: 3 bases; junction bases outside the gene matches: 9. There are 15 residues in the CDR3. Germline V lookup: CDR1 SGDLS, CDR2 YYNGEE. The DNA of the CDR3 is TGTGCCAGCAGCCCGCGTGGTAGCGGGGACTACGAGCAGTACTTC. Translation: CASSPRGSGDYEQYF. The full variable domain, rest sourced from reference TRBV9 and TRBJ2-7, is DSGVTQTPKHLITATGQRVTLRCSPRSGDLSVYWYQQSLDQGLQFLIQYYNGEERAKGNILERFSAQQFPDLHSELNLSSLELGDSALYFCASSPRGSGDYEQYFGPGTRLTVT.

The chain employs TRBV7-9 and TRBJ2-2, with 7 bases identical to TRBD1. Germline CDR1 reads SEHNR; CDR2 reads FQNEAQ (reference sequence). This CDR3 is 14 amino acids long. V gave up 6 bases and J gave up 4 bases; unmatched junction bases: 5. The CDR3 is CASRGQSGTGELFF. Here the CDR3 DNA reads TGTGCCAGCAGGGGACAGAGTGGCACCGGGGAGCTGTTTTTT.

V and J are TRBV2 and TRBJ1-6; 8 bases are a match to TRBD1. Trimming took 8 bases from V and 10 from J; bases not matched to a gene: 22. The CDR3 loop spans 18 amino acids. Germline V lookup: CDR1 SNHLY, CDR2 FYNNEI. DNA for the CDR3: TGTGCCAGCGGATACCGCGGCAGGGGGCAGGGGTCGGGGTCACCCCTCCACTTT. Its translation: CASGYRGRGQGSGSPLHF.

The chain is built from TRBV19 and TRBJ1-1; D is undetermined. The V end was cut by 5 bases, the J end by 0 bases, with 13 bases between. This CDR3 region has 15 residues. From germline, CDR1 is LNHDA and CDR2 SQIVND (reference sequence). The CDR3 DNA reads TGTGCCAGTAGTCTCTCCCTGACAATGAACACTGAAGCTTTCTTT. Translated, it gives CASSLSLTMNTEAFF.

The V and J genes are TRBV24-1 and TRBJ1-2; possible D gene TRBD1, 5 bases. CDR1 and CDR2 from the germline V gene are KGHDR and SFDVKD. V lost 5 bases to trimming and J lost 7 bases, with 13 bases between them. CDR3 length equals 13 residues. CDR3 bases: TGTGCCACCAGTGTTGCCAGGGATTCTGGCTACACCTTC. Its translation is CATSVARDSGYTF.

This sequence joins TRBV4-3 and TRBJ1-1; 7 nucleotides agree with TRBD1. The germline V gene has CDR1 LGHNA and CDR2 YSLEER. This CDR3 comprises 13 residues. Trimming cost V 2 bases and J 11 bases; bases outside gene matches: 8. The CDR3 is CASSQLQGQRAFF. CDR3 in DNA: TGCGCCAGCAGCCAACTACAGGGGCAGAGGGCTTTCTTT.

CDR3 sequence reads: CASSTLGTGADQPQHF. CDR3 sequence (DNA): TGTGCCAGCAGCACACTGGGGACAGGGGCGGATCAGCCCCAGCATTTT. V and J are TRBV7-2 and TRBJ1-5; 10 bases are a match to TRBD1. V was clipped by 5 bases and J by 5 bases; unmatched bases: 9. Germline V gene data show CDR1 as SGHTA and CDR2 as FQGNSA. This CDR3 has 16 residues.

V is TRBV5-1 and J is TRBJ2-5; a weak D match, TRBD2 (6 bases). The CDR3 sequence is 17 residues long. The germline CDR1 and CDR2 sequences are SGHRS and YFSETQ. Between the trimmed V and J ends, which lost 4 bases and 2 bases, there was a span of 21 bases. The CDR3 reads CASSPPGEASLQETQYF. DNA for the CDR3: TGCGCCAGCAGCCCGCCCGGGGAGGCCTCCCTTCAAGAGACCCAGTACTTC.

The CDR3 sequence: CSVEGTGDEQYF. CDR3 bases: TGCAGCGTTGAGGGGACAGGGGACGAGCAGTACTTC. This chain joins TRBV29-1 and TRBJ2-7; TRBD1 matches at 10 bases. Germline V gene lookup returns CDR1 SQVTM and CDR2 ANQGSEA. V was clipped by 3 bases and J by 5 bases; unmatched bases: 1. The CDR3 sequence is 12 residues long.